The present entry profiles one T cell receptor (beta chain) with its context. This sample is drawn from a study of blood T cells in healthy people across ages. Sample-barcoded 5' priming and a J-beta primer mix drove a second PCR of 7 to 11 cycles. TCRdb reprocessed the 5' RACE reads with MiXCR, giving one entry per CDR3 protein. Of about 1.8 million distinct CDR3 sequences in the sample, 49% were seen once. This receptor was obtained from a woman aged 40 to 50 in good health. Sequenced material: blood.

The CDR3 bases are TGCAGTGCTAGATCCGGGACAGGGGGCTCTGGGGCCAACGTCCTGACTTTC. This codes for CSARSGTGGSGANVLTF. The V gene is TRBV20-1, the J gene TRBJ2-6; TRBD1 aligns across 11 bases. Germline trimming cut 2 bases from V and 0 bases from J; bases unmatched to any gene: 3. Germline V gene data show CDR1 as DFQATT and CDR2 as SNEGSKA (reference sequence). The CDR3 runs to 17 residues.